The 15 T cell receptor beta chains listed next were all sequenced from one sample in a study of CD8 T cells in ankylosing spondylitis (dated by TCRdb to about 2017). The library was obtained by 5' RACE. The sequencing machine was an Illumina HiSeq 2500. TCRdb trimmed the raw reads at Q25, called clones with MiXCR and kept productive beta chains. Rows are unified per CDR3 protein, each entry keeping the most common DNA and genes. The sample table records more than 150,000 distinct CDR3 sequences; around 13% of these occur just once. The ten top clones hold 15% to 20% of the sample. Sequencing was carried out using blood, either unsorted or a sorted T cell fraction (not recorded which). The receptors originated from a male donor with ankylosing spondylitis or in good health (not recorded which).

This clonotype was counted between two and nine times. This rearrangement joins TRBV9 to TRBJ1-6; D might be TRBD1 (5 bases). The CDR3 length is 14 residues. V lost 2 bases to trimming and J lost 8 bases, with 11 bases between them. Looked up from germline, CDR1 is SGDLS and CDR2 is YYNGEE. The CDR3 DNA reads TGTGCCAGCAGCGTGGGCAGGGTGGATTCACCCCTCCACTTT. It yields the protein CASSVGRVDSPLHF. Complete variable domain (other parts from reference TRBV9 and TRBJ1-6): DSGVTQTPKHLITATGQRVTLRCSPRSGDLSVYWYQQSLDQGLQFLIQYYNGEERAKGNILERFSAQQFPDLHSELNLSSLELGDSALYFCASSVGRVDSPLHFGNGTRLTVT.

The sample holds many counts of this clonotype. J is TRBJ2-1 and V is TRBV25-1; D uncertain. Germline V gene lookup returns CDR1 MGHDK and CDR2 SYGVNS. This CDR3 spans 12 amino acids. V shed 4 bases and J shed 7 bases, with 8 bases lying between them. CDR3: CASSGVGNEQFF. The CDR3 bases are TGTGCCAGCAGTGGGGTAGGGAATGAGCAGTTCTTC.

The rearrangement joins TRBV28 to TRBJ2-7; D gene unclear. V was pared by 4 bases and J by 6 bases, with 16 bases between. The CDR3 totals 14 residues. Germline V gene data show CDR1 as MDHEN and CDR2 as SYDVKM. This CDR3 reads CASSYGVGLTEQYF. CDR3 in DNA: TGTGCCAGCAGTTATGGGGTAGGGTTGACCGAGCAGTACTTC.

This chain links TRBV11-2 with TRBJ2-5; 9 bases are a match to TRBD1. The CDR3 loop spans 17 amino acids. The ends lost 1 base at V and 4 bases at J; junction bases unmatched: 10. Germline V lookup: CDR1 SGHAT, CDR2 FQNNGV. The DNA for the CDR3 is TGTGCCAGCAGCTTAGGCCGGGACAGGGTGGGGGGAGAGACCCAGTACTTC. This encodes CASSLGRDRVGGETQYF.

The chain has TRBV6-5 and TRBJ2-3; D not certain. The CDR3 totals 15 residues. Germline V gene lookup returns CDR1 MNHEY and CDR2 SVGAGI. V lost 7 bases and J lost 5, with 19 bases in between. The CDR3 bases are TGTGCCAGCACTTTACGATTTCGAGGCGAAGATACGCAGTATTTT. Translation: CASTLRFRGEDTQYF.

By share of the sample, this clonotype is large (0.1 to 1%). The chain is built from TRBV7-2 and TRBJ2-3; 13 bases line up with TRBD2. This CDR3 contains 19 residues. Looked up from germline, CDR1 is SGHTA and CDR2 is FQGNSA. The J segment lost 0 bases and the V segment lost 1 base, leaving 7 bases of the junction unmatched. The CDR3 loop is CASSLGLAGGYASTDTQYF. CDR3 DNA sequence: TGTGCCAGCAGCTTAGGACTAGCGGGGGGTTATGCTAGCACAGATACGCAGTATTTT. The full variable domain, in which reference TRBV7-2 and TRBJ2-3 provide the parts outside the CDR3, is GAGVSQSPSNKVTEKGKDVELRCDPISGHTALYWYRQSLGQGLEFLIYFQGNSAPDKSGLPSDRFSAERTGGSVSTLTIQRTQQEDSAVYLCASSLGLAGGYASTDTQYFGPGTRLTVL.

The rearrangement links TRBV5-1 to TRBJ2-1; no clear D. The CDR3 loop spans 12 amino acids. V lost 0 bases and J 6 bases, leaving 4 bases between the germline ends. Germline values: CDR1 SGHRS, CDR2 YFSETQ. CDR3 residues: CASSLEANEQFF. The CDR3 region has the DNA TGCGCCAGCAGCTTGGAAGCCAATGAGCAGTTCTTC.

This sequence joins TRBV6-2 or TRBV6-3 and TRBJ2-1; tentative D call: TRBD2 (6 bases). The V and J ends lost 5 bases and 5 bases respectively, with 16 bases between them. The CDR3 extends over 15 amino acids. The germline CDR1 and CDR2 sequences are MNHEY and SVGEGT. CDR3 in DNA: TGTGCCAGCAGTCCCCAGTGGGCGGGACACAATGAGCAGTTCTTC. This encodes CASSPQWAGHNEQFF.

The chain links TRBV27 to TRBJ2-7; possible D gene TRBD1, 6 bases. The CDR3 is made up of 14 amino acids. CDR1 is MNHEY, CDR2 SMNVEV, per germline (reference sequence). V was clipped by 2 bases and J by 6 bases, with 14 bases between them. The CDR3 region is CASSLLDRQVEQYF. In DNA, the CDR3 is TGTGCCAGCAGTTTACTGGACAGACAAGTCGAGCAGTACTTC.

Ten or more counts support this clonotype. This chain uses TRBV6-1 with TRBJ2-5, with 8 bases aligning to TRBD2. After removal of 6 bases from V and 4 bases from J, the junction contained 10 bases not matched to a gene. This CDR3 comprises 15 residues. The germline V gene encodes CDR1 MNHNS and CDR2 SASEGT. CDR3 protein: CASRPESGSGETQYF. CDR3 coding DNA: TGTGCCAGCAGGCCAGAAAGCGGGAGTGGAGAGACCCAGTACTTC.

The CDR3 DNA follows: TGTGCCAGCAGCCCGGGACTAGCGGGGTGGGAGCAGTACTTC. Residues: CASSPGLAGWEQYF. The chain has TRBV14 and TRBJ2-7, with TRBD2 matching 13 bases. Unmatched junction bases numbered 4, after V lost 4 bases and J lost 7 bases. This CDR3 comprises 14 residues. Germline V gene lookup returns CDR1 SGHDN and CDR2 FVKESK.

This sequence joins TRBV5-6 and TRBJ1-2; 7 nucleotides align to TRBD1. Trimming at V came to 4 bases and at J to 0 bases, leaving 12 bases not matched to a gene. The CDR3 is 17 amino acids. Germline V gene sequence: CDR1 SGHDT, CDR2 YYEEEE. The CDR3: CASSTPGQPLANYGYTF. DNA of the CDR3: TGTGCCAGCAGCACTCCGGGACAGCCCTTAGCTAACTATGGCTACACCTTC.

The chain combines TRBV9 with TRBJ2-7; no firm D call. V was shortened by 0 bases and J by 2 bases, with 9 bases between the two germline ends. Germline lookup yields CDR1 SGDLS and CDR2 YYNGEE. The CDR3 runs 14 residues. CDR3 sequence (DNA): TGTGCCAGCAGCGTAGATCCTAGTCCCTACGAGCAGTACTTC. Translated: CASSVDPSPYEQYF.

This sequence joins TRBV7-2 and TRBJ1-6; no firm D call. The CDR3 consists of 15 residues. Deletions cut 5 bases from V and 0 bases from J, with 8 bases between. Germline CDR1 reads SGHTA; CDR2 reads FQGNSA. Here the CDR3 reads CASSEDSSYNSPLHF. CDR3 bases: TGTGCCAGCAGCGAGGATAGCTCCTATAATTCACCCCTCCACTTT.

The CDR3 spells CASSRMGHMNTEAFF. DNA of the CDR3: TGCGCCAGCAGCCGAATGGGACATATGAACACTGAAGCTTTCTTT. The V gene is TRBV4-1, the J gene TRBJ1-1; maybe TRBD1 (6 bases). V was clipped by 4 bases and J by 0 bases, with 12 bases between them. Germline V gene sequence: CDR1 MGHRA, CDR2 YSYEKL. The CDR3 has 15 residues.